Listed below are T cell receptor beta chains from one sample, sequenced in a study of T cells in Graves' hyperthyroidism and ophthalmopathy. TCRdb itself ran the multiplex PCR reads through MiXCR, one entry per CDR3 protein. The sample shows hundreds of thousands of distinct CDR3 sequences, around 21% of them seen only once. The sample was blood. The receptors shown here come from a man in his thirties or forties with Graves' ophthalmopathy. Both conserved end residues are part of each CDR3. D genes are given only for firm matches. A clone size is listed for some rows: how often the clone was seen (once, few, many), or a class if it is expanded.

abundance: many
d_gene: TRBD2
v_gene: TRBV11-2
j_gene: TRBJ2-3
CDR3aa: CASSLDEWLAGTDTQYF
CDR3nt: TGTGCCAGCAGCTTAGATGAATGGCTAGCGGGAACAGATACGCAGTATTTT

abundance: many
d_gene: -
v_gene: TRBV27
j_gene: TRBJ2-2
CDR3aa: CASSLGGSTGELFF
CDR3nt: TGTGCCAGCAGTTTAGGGGGTAGCACCGGGGAGCTGTTTTTT

abundance: few
d_gene: -
v_gene: TRBV7-8
j_gene: TRBJ2-2
CDR3aa: CASSSLGLEGGELFF
CDR3nt: TGTGCCAGCAGCTCCCTAGGACTGGAGGGCGGGGAGCTGTTTTTT

abundance: -
d_gene: TRBD1
v_gene: TRBV18
j_gene: TRBJ1-2
CDR3aa: CASSPPGTGKNYGYTF
CDR3nt: TGTGCCAGCTCACCACCTGGGACAGGAAAAAACTATGGCTACACCTTC

abundance: few
d_gene: TRBD1
v_gene: TRBV13
j_gene: TRBJ2-6
CDR3aa: CASIDRAGANVLTF
CDR3nt: TGTGCCAGCATCGACAGGGCTGGGGCCAACGTCCTGACTTTC

abundance: few
d_gene: TRBD2
v_gene: TRBV20-1
j_gene: TRBJ2-7
CDR3aa: CSAAPTPGLATYEQYF
CDR3nt: TGCAGTGCTGCCCCAACTCCGGGACTAGCTACCTACGAGCAGTACTTC

abundance: -
d_gene: TRBD1
v_gene: TRBV6-1
j_gene: TRBJ1-3
CDR3aa: CASFDRAGNTIYF
CDR3nt: TGTGCCAGCTTCGACAGGGCTGGAAACACCATATATTTT

abundance: -
d_gene: TRBD2
v_gene: TRBV5-4
j_gene: TRBJ2-3
CDR3aa: CASSFAQRGIDTQYF
CDR3nt: TGTGCCAGCAGCTTCGCCCAGCGGGGTATAGATACGCAGTATTTT

abundance: -
d_gene: TRBD2
v_gene: TRBV19
j_gene: TRBJ2-7
CDR3aa: CASKETSGTYEQYF
CDR3nt: TGTGCCAGTAAGGAGACTAGCGGAACCTACGAGCAGTACTTC

abundance: few
d_gene: TRBD2
v_gene: TRBV7-8
j_gene: TRBJ2-7
CDR3aa: CASSLVGRPPSGTSYEQYF
CDR3nt: TGTGCCAGCAGCTTAGTGGGCAGGCCACCTAGCGGGACCTCCTACGAGCAGTACTTC

abundance: many
d_gene: -
v_gene: TRBV7-9
j_gene: TRBJ2-1
CDR3aa: CASSTSDTYNEQFF
CDR3nt: TGTGCCAGCAGCACCTCGGACACTTACAATGAGCAGTTCTTC

abundance: -
d_gene: -
v_gene: TRBV7-2
j_gene: TRBJ2-7
CDR3aa: CASSLRLDEQYF
CDR3nt: TGTGCCAGCAGCTTGAGGTTGGACGAGCAGTACTTC

abundance: -
d_gene: TRBD1
v_gene: TRBV6-1
j_gene: TRBJ1-5
CDR3aa: CASSEFGTASNQPQHF
CDR3nt: TGTGCCAGCAGTGAGTTTGGGACAGCTAGCAATCAGCCCCAGCATTTT

abundance: many
d_gene: -
v_gene: TRBV3-1
j_gene: TRBJ1-1
CDR3aa: CASNQGNTEAFF
CDR3nt: TGTGCCAGCAACCAGGGGAACACTGAAGCTTTCTTT

abundance: -
d_gene: TRBD2
v_gene: TRBV4-2
j_gene: TRBJ2-3
CDR3aa: CASSQAASGITDTQYF
CDR3nt: TGTGCCAGCAGCCAAGCGGCTAGCGGGATCACAGATACGCAGTATTTT

abundance: -
d_gene: -
v_gene: TRBV10-3
j_gene: TRBJ2-7
CDR3aa: CAISWEDEQYF
CDR3nt: TGTGCCATCAGTTGGGAGGACGAGCAGTACTTC

abundance: few
d_gene: TRBD1
v_gene: TRBV20-1
j_gene: TRBJ1-6
CDR3aa: CSAGPGGISNSPLHF
CDR3nt: TGCAGTGCTGGGCCAGGGGGCATTAGTAATTCACCCCTCCACTTT

abundance: -
d_gene: TRBD1
v_gene: TRBV5-4
j_gene: TRBJ2-5
CDR3aa: CASSFGQEETQYF
CDR3nt: TGTGCCAGCAGCTTTGGACAGGAGGAGACCCAGTACTTC

abundance: few
d_gene: -
v_gene: TRBV6-5
j_gene: TRBJ2-1
CDR3aa: CASSYSLYASNEQFF
CDR3nt: TGTGCCAGCAGTTACTCGCTCTACGCCTCCAATGAGCAGTTCTTC

abundance: -
d_gene: TRBD1
v_gene: TRBV3-1
j_gene: TRBJ2-7
CDR3aa: CASSHSGTGALIRQYF
CDR3nt: TGTGCCAGCAGCCATAGTGGGACAGGGGCCCTTATCCGACAGTACTTC

abundance: few
d_gene: -
v_gene: TRBV7-6
j_gene: TRBJ2-5
CDR3aa: CASSLATRETQNF
CDR3nt: TGTGCCAGCAGCTTAGCGACACGTGAGACCCAGAACTTC

abundance: -
d_gene: TRBD1
v_gene: TRBV5-1
j_gene: TRBJ1-5
CDR3aa: CASNGGQEGQPQHF
CDR3nt: TGCGCCAGCAATGGAGGACAGGAGGGCCAGCCCCAGCATTTT